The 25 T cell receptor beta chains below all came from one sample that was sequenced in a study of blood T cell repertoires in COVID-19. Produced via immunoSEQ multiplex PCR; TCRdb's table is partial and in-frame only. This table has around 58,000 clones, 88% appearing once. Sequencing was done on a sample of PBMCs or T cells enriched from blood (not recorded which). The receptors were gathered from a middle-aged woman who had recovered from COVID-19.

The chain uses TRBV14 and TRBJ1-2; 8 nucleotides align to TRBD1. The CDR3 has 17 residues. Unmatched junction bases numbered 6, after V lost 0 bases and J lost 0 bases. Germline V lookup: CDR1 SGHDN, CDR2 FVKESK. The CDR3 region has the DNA TGTGCCAGCAGCCAAGAGGCCGGACAGGGAACTAACTATGGCTACACCTTC. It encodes CASSQEAGQGTNYGYTF.

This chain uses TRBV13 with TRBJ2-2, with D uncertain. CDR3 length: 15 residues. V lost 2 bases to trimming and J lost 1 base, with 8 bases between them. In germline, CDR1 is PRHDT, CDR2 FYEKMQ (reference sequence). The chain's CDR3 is CASSLTMGNTGELFF. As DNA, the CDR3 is TGTGCCAGCAGCTTAACTATGGGGAACACCGGGGAGCTGTTTTTT.

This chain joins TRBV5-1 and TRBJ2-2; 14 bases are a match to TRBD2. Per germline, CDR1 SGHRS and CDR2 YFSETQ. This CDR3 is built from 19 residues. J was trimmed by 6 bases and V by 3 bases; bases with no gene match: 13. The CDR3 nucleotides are TGCGCCAGCAGCTGGGGCGTAGGGACTAGCGGGGGAGTGCCCGGGGAGCTGTTTTTT. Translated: CASSWGVGTSGGVPGELFF.

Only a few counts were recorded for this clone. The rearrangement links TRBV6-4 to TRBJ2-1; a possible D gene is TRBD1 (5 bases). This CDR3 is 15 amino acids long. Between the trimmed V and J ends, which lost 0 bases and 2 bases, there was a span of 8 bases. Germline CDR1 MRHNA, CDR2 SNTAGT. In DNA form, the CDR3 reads TGTGCCAGCAGTGACTCAGGGGAACCCTACAATGAGCAGTTCTTC. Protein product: CASSDSGEPYNEQFF.

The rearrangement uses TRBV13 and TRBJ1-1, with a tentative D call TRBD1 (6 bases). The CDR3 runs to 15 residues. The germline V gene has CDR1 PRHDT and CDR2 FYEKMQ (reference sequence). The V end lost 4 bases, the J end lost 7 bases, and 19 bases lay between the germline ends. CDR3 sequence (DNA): TGTGCCAGCAGCTCACCCTCACTCGGACAGATTGAAGCTTTCTTT. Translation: CASSSPSLGQIEAFF.

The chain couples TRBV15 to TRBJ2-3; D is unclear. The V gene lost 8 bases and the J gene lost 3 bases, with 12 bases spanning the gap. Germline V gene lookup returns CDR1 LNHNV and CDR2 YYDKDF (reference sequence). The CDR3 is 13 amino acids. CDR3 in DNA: TGTGCCACCTCCCGCTCCGGGACAGATACGCAGTATTTT. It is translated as CATSRSGTDTQYF. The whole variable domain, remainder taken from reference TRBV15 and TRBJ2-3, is DAMVIQNPRYQVTQFGKPVTLSCSQTLNHNVMYWYQQKSSQAPKLLFHYYDKDFNNEADTPDNFQSRRPNTSFCFLDIRSPGLGDTAMYLCATSRSGTDTQYFGPGTRLTVL.

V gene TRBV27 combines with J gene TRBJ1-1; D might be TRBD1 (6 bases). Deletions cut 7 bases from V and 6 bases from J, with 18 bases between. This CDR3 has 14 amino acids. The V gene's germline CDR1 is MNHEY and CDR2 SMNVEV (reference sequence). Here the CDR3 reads CASMYSQGGAEAFF. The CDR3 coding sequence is TGTGCCAGCATGTATTCACAGGGTGGGGCTGAAGCTTTCTTT.

Here the CDR3 reads CASSSGTGRHEQYF. DNA for the CDR3: TGTGCCAGCAGCTCAGGGACAGGGCGGCACGAGCAGTACTTC. V gene TRBV11-3 combines with J gene TRBJ2-7; 9 positions agree with TRBD1. V shed 4 bases and J 5 bases; nucleotides not matched to a gene: 6. CDR1 is SGHNT, CDR2 YENEEA, per germline. This CDR3 is 14 amino acids long.

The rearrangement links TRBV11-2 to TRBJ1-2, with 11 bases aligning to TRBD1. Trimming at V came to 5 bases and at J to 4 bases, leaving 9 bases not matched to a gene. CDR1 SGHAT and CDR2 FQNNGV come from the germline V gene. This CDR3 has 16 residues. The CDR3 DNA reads TGTGCCAGCAGCGTCCTCTGGGACAGGGGGACCTATGGCTACACCTTC. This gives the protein CASSVLWDRGTYGYTF.

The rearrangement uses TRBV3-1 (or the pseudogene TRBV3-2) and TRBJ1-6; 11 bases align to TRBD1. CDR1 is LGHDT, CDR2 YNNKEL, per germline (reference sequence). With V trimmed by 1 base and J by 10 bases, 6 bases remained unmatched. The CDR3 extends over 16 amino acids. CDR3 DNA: TGTGCCAGCAGCCAAGGGGGGACAGGGGGTTTGTCACCCCTCCACTTT. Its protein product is CASSQGGTGGLSPLHF.

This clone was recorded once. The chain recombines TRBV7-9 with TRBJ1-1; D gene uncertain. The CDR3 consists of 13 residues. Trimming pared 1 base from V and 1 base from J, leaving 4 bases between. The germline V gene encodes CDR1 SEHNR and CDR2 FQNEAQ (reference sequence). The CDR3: CASSLGQNTEAFF. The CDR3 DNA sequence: TGTGCCAGCAGCTTAGGACAGAACACTGAAGCTTTCTTT.

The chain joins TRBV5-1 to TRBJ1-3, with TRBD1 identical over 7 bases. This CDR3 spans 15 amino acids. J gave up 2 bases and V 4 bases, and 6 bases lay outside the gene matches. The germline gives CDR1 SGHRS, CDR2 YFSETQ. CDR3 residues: CASSPGTATGNTIYF. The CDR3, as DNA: TGCGCCAGCAGCCCCGGGACAGCTACTGGAAACACCATATATTTT.

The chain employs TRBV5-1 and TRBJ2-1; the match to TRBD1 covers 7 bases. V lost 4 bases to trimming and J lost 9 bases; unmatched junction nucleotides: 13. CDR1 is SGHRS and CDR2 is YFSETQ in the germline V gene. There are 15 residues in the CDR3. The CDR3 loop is CASSRDDRVGSEQFF. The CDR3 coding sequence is TGCGCCAGCAGCCGGGACGACAGGGTGGGGAGTGAGCAGTTCTTC.

In DNA form, the CDR3 reads TGTGCCAGCAGTCGACAGAGGGACATGAACACTGAAGCTTTCTTT. It is translated as CASSRQRDMNTEAFF. The V call is TRBV5-4, the J call TRBJ1-1; D perhaps matches TRBD1 (6 bases). Germline V CDR1 and CDR2: SGHNT, YYREEE (reference sequence). With 5 bases removed from V and 0 bases from J, the gap between germline ends came to 14 bases. This CDR3 has 15 amino acids.

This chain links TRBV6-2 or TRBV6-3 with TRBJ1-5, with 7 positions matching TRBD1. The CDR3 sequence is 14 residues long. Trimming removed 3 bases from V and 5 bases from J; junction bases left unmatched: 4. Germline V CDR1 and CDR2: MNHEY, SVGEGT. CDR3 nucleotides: TGTGCCAGCAGTTATGGACAGGAGTATCAGCCCCAGCATTTT. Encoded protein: CASSYGQEYQPQHF.

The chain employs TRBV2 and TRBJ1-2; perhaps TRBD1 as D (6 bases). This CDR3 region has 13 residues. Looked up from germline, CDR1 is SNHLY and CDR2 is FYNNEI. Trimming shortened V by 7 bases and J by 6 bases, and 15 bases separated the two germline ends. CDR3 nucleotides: TGTGCCAGCACCCAGGGGTCCTATGATGGCTACACCTTC. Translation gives CASTQGSYDGYTF.

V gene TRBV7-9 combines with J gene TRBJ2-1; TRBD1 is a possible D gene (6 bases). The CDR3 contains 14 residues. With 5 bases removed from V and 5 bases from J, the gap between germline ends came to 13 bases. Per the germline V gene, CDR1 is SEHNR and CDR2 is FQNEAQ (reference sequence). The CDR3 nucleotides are TGTGCCAGCAGCGTTTACAGGGTGGACAATGAGCAGTTCTTC. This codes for CASSVYRVDNEQFF. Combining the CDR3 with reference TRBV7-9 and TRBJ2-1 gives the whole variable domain DTGVSQNPRHKITKRGQNVTFRCDPISEHNRLYWYRQTLGQGPEFLTYFQNEAQLEKSRLLSDRFSAERPKGSFSTLEIQRTEQGDSAMYLCASSVYRVDNEQFFGPGTRLTVL.

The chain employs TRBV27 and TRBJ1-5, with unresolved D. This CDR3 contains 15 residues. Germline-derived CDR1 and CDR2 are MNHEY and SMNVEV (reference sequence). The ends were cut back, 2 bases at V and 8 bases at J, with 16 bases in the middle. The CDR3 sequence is CASSLTTGTVEPQHF. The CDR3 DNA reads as TGTGCCAGCAGTTTAACAACGGGAACCGTGGAGCCCCAGCATTTT.

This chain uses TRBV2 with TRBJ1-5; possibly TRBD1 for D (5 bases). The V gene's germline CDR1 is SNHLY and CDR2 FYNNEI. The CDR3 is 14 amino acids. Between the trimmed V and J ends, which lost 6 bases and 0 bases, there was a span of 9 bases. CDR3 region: CASSTGYSNQPQHF. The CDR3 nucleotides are TGTGCCAGCAGCACAGGTTATAGCAATCAGCCCCAGCATTTT.

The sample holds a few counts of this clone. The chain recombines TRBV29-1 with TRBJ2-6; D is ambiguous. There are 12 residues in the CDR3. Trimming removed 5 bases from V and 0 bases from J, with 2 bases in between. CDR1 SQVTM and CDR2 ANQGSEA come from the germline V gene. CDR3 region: CSVHSGANVLTF. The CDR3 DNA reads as TGCAGCGTTCACTCTGGGGCCAACGTCCTGACTTTC.

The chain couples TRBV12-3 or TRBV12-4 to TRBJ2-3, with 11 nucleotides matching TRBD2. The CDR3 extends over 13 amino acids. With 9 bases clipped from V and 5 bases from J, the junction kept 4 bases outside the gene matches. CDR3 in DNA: TGTGCCAGTGATAGCGGGGGGGGAGATACGCAGTATTTT. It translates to CASDSGGGDTQYF.

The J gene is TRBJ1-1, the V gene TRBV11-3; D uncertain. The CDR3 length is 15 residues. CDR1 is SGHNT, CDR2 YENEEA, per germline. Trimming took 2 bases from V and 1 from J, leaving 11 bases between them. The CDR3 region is CASSLRPGWNTEAFF. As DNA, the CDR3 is TGTGCCAGCAGCTTAAGGCCGGGGTGGAACACTGAAGCTTTCTTT.

The CDR3 DNA reads TGTGCCACCAGCTCTACCGACAGGGGAAGCTATAATTCACCCCTCCACTTT. Translated, it gives CATSSTDRGSYNSPLHF. The V call is TRBV15, the J call TRBJ1-6; 8 nucleotides align to TRBD1. CDR3 length equals 17 residues. Germline V gene data show CDR1 as LNHNV and CDR2 as YYDKDF (reference sequence). V shed 5 bases and J 3 bases; nucleotides not matched to a gene: 9.

The CDR3 nucleotides read TGTGCCAGCAGCCTTGGACAGGGGGCAGAGGCAGATACGCAGTATTTT. Its translation is CASSLGQGAEADTQYF. The J gene is TRBJ2-3, the V gene TRBV3-1 (or the pseudogene TRBV3-2); 11 bases map to TRBD1. The ends lost 4 bases at V and 4 bases at J; junction bases unmatched: 7. There are 16 residues in the CDR3. Germline CDR1 reads LGHDT; CDR2 reads YNNKEL (reference sequence).

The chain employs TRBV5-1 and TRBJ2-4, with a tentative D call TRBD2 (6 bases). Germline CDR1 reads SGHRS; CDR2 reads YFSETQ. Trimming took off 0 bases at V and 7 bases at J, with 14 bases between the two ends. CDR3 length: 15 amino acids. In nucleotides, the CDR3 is TGCGCCAGCAGCTTGGGTATTGGAGGGAGGAACATTCAGTACTTC. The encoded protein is CASSLGIGGRNIQYF.